This TCR beta chain was sequenced during a study of neurological immune-mediated disorders. The ends were cut back, 2 bases at V and 5 bases at J, with 6 bases in the middle. The CDR3 consists of 13 residues. It was by 5'RACE with 10-nucleotide random UMIs that the cDNA was made. In TCRdb, the 5' RACE reads were re-called with MiXCR into one record per CDR3 protein. The table records about 30,000 distinct CDR3 sequences, around 14% of them present only once. This clonotype is medium-sized in the sample. The chain has TRBV12-3 or TRBV12-4 and TRBJ2-2; D possibly corresponds to TRBD1 (6 bases). The sequence was collected from a man in his 70s in good health. Sequenced sample: PBMCs. This CDR3 reads CASSLQGTGELFF. The CDR3 coding sequence is TGTGCCAGCAGTTTACAGGGGACCGGGGAGCTGTTTTTT.